The entry below gives a single T cell receptor (beta chain) sequence along with its context. Per the original methods: The authors estimated nucleated cell counts from reference gene primer amplification. Only in-frame clones appear in the TCRdb table, and some are missing; sequencing was by immunoSEQ multiplex PCR. The DNA gave D and trimming, while V, J and clone size come from that table. The sample consists of under 200,000 clones, roughly 86% of them appearing once. Germline V lookup: CDR1 MNHEY, CDR2 SVGAGI. Trimming took off 2 bases at V and 9 bases at J, with 17 bases between the two ends. The CDR3 is 15 amino acids. The sample comes from a study of blood T cell repertoires in COVID-19. Study at large: COVID-19 samples collected from the United States, Italy and Spain covered acute and convalescent phases. The analysed material was cDNA or gDNA that came from T cells, B-cell-depleted T cells, or PBMCs.

This TCR derives from a man aged 35 to 55 with active or convalescent COVID-19. This rearrangement joins TRBV6-5 to TRBJ1-3; unclear D gene. Sequencing was done on a sample of peripheral blood. The CDR3 is CASSYGQTPSGTIYF. DNA for the CDR3: TGTGCCAGCAGTTACGGGCAGACACCGAGTGGCACCATATATTTT.